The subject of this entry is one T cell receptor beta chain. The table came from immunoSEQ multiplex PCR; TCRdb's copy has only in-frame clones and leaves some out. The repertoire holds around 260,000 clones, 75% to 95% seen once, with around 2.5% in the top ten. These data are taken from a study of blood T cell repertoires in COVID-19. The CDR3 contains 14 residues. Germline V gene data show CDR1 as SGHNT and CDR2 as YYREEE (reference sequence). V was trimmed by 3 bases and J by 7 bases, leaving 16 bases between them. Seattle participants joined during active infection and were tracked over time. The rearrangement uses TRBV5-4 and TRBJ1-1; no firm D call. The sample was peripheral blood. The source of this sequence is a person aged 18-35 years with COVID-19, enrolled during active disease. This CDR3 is CASSSSMVAGEAFF. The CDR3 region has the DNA TGTGCCAGCAGCTCCTCCATGGTTGCGGGTGAAGCTTTCTTT. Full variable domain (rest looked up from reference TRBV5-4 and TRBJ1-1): ETGVTQSPTHLIKTRGQQVTLRCSSQSGHNTVSWYQQALGQGPQFIFQYYREEENGRGNFPPRFSGLQFPNYSSELNVNALELDDSALYLCASSSSMVAGEAFFGQGTRLTVV.